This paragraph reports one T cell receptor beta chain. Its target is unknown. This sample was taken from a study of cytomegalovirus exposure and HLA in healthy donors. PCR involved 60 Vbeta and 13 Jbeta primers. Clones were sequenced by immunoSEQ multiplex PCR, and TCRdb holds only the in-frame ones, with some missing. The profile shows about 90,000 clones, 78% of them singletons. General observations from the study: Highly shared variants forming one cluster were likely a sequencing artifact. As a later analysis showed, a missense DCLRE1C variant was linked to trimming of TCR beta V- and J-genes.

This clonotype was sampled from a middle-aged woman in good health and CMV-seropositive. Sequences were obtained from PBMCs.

CDR3 protein: CASERTEFYGYTF. CDR3 nucleotides: TGTGCCAGCGAAAGGACTGAGTTCTATGGCTACACCTTC. The genes are TRBV19 and TRBJ1-2; no clear D. V was cut by 9 bases and J by 4 bases, with 15 bases left in between. The CDR3 sequence is 13 residues long. Germline V gene data show CDR1 as LNHDA and CDR2 as SQIVND (reference sequence). Filled out from reference TRBV19 and TRBJ1-2, the complete variable domain reads DGGITQSPKYLFRKEGQNVTLSCEQNLNHDAMYWYRQDPGQGLRLIYYSQIVNDFQKGDIAEGYSVSREKKESFPLTVTSAQKNPTAFYLCASERTEFYGYTFGSGTRLTVV.